One sample yielded the 2 T cell receptor beta chains listed below, sequenced in a study of control samples from healthy donors and cancer patients. Profiling relied on immunoSEQ multiplex PCR, and the TCRdb table lists in-frame clones only, not all of them. Found here are roughly 190,000 clones, 90% to 95% of them singletons; the top ten hold over 1.2%. The sample taken for sequencing was blood. These receptors were obtained from a woman aged 25 to 45 in good health.

Only a few counts were recorded for this clone. V and J are TRBV7-9 and TRBJ2-7, with TRBD1 matching 8 bases. CDR1 and CDR2 (germline): SEHNR, FQNEAQ (reference sequence). The CDR3 covers 14 residues. Trimming removed 4 bases from V and 5 bases from J; junction bases left unmatched: 7. CDR3 in amino acids: CASSSQDRVNEQYF. The CDR3 nucleotides are TGTGCCAGCAGCTCCCAGGACAGGGTCAACGAGCAGTACTTC.

V usage is TRBV19 and J usage is TRBJ1-6; no reliable D call. Germline-derived CDR1 and CDR2 are LNHDA and SQIVND (reference sequence). The CDR3 runs 16 residues. The ends were cut back, 3 bases at V and 4 bases at J, with 13 bases in the middle. CDR3 region: CASSISIRVYNSPLHF. The CDR3 bases are TGTGCCAGTAGTATCTCGATCAGAGTATATAATTCACCCCTCCACTTT. The complete variable domain, with remaining parts taken from reference TRBV19 and TRBJ1-6, reads DGGITQSPKYLFRKEGQNVTLSCEQNLNHDAMYWYRQDPGQGLRLIYYSQIVNDFQKGDIAEGYSVSREKKESFPLTVTSAQKNPTAFYLCASSISIRVYNSPLHFGNGTRLTVT.